This T cell receptor (beta chain) is from a study of blood T cell repertoires in COVID-19. Study-wide background: Both acute and convalescent COVID-19 samples were obtained from the United States, Italy and Spain.

TCRdb's table, derived via immunoSEQ multiplex PCR, lists solely in-frame clones and lacks some. Among 200,000 to 300,000 clones listed, about nine tenths were seen once. V was cut by 7 bases and J by 0 bases, with 15 bases left in between. This CDR3 comprises 15 residues. Looked up from germline, CDR1 is MGHDK and CDR2 is SYGVNS. V is TRBV25-1 and J is TRBJ1-1, with unresolved D. The sample taken for sequencing was PBMCs or T cells enriched from blood (not recorded which). This sequence was found in a man aged 45-60 years who had been exposed to COVID-19. The CDR3 reads CASTSSGLLNTEAFF. The CDR3 nucleotides read TGTGCCAGCACTTCGTCCGGACTGCTGAACACTGAAGCTTTCTTT. Together with reference TRBV25-1 and TRBJ1-1, the CDR3 gives the full variable domain: EADIYQTPRYLVIGTGKKITLECSQTMGHDKMYWYQQDPGMELHLIHYSYGVNSTEKGDLSSESTVSRIRTEHFPLTLESARPSHTSQYLCASTSSGLLNTEAFFGQGTRLTVV.